This T cell receptor (beta chain) is drawn from a study of cytomegalovirus exposure and HLA in healthy donors. At the time of sampling, donors were nominally healthy, though unrecorded immune exposures were likely. As to this clone: The target antigen is unknown.

Study-wide points: Researchers catalogued 150 or so TCR beta chains as cytomegalovirus-associated. Association of approximately 18,000 TCR beta sequences with HLA alleles was found at 0.05 false discovery rate in a later analysis. Later analysis found that TCR beta chains associated with HLA were more clonally expanded than other, equally common chains.

Germline V gene data show CDR1 as SGHDN and CDR2 as FVKESK. The CDR3 is 18 residues long. Trimming took 1 base from V and 6 from J; bases not matched to a gene: 14. The study ran its PCR with 60 Vbeta and 13 Jbeta primers. Assay used: immunoSEQ multiplex PCR; TCRdb lists only in-frame clones, some missing. Of approximately 170,000 clones in the sample, approximately 81% were seen once. The sequence was collected from a middle-aged man in good health and CMV-seropositive. The chain joins TRBV14 to TRBJ2-1; 8 bases map to TRBD2. The sequencing sample was made of PBMCs. Here the CDR3 reads CASSQGLQAAGGLNEQFF. In nucleotides, the CDR3 is TGTGCCAGCAGCCAAGGATTACAGGCGGCGGGGGGCCTCAATGAGCAGTTCTTC. The full variable domain, in which reference TRBV14 and TRBJ2-1 provide the parts outside the CDR3, is EAGVTQFPSHSVIEKGQTVTLRCDPISGHDNLYWYRRVMGKEIKFLLHFVKESKQDESGMPNNRFLAERTGGTYSTLKVQPAELEDSGVYFCASSQGLQAAGGLNEQFFGPGTRLTVL.